The T cell receptor beta chain described here comes from a study of T cell responses to AZD1222 COVID-19 vaccine. Profiling relied on immunoSEQ multiplex PCR, and the TCRdb table lists in-frame clones only, not all of them. The sample has about 100,000 clones, 87% seen once. In this sample, this clone turned up a few times. The receptor was derived from an adult who received the AZD1222 COVID-19 vaccine. Here the sequenced sample was peripheral blood, taken 28 days after the second AZD1222 dose.

The CDR3 is CASSGHNEQFF. The DNA of the CDR3 is TGTGCCAGCAGCGGACACAATGAGCAGTTCTTC. The rearrangement links TRBV13 to TRBJ2-1; the D is unclear. The CDR3 spans 11 residues. V was trimmed by 5 bases and J by 5 bases, leaving 4 bases between them. Per germline, CDR1 PRHDT and CDR2 FYEKMQ (reference sequence).